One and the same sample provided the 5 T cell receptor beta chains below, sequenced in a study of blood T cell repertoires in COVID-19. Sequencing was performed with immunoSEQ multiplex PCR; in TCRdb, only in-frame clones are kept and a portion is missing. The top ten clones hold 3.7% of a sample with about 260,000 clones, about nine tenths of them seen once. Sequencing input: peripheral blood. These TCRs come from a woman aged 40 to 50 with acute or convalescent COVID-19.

The chain's CDR3 is CASSFDRGYEKLFF. The CDR3 region has the DNA TGTGCCAGCAGCTTCGACAGGGGGTACGAAAAACTGTTTTTT. The chain carries TRBV5-6 and TRBJ1-4; 9 bases agree with TRBD1. V lost 2 bases to trimming and J lost 8 bases; unmatched junction nucleotides: 4. Germline V gene lookup returns CDR1 SGHDT and CDR2 YYEEEE. The CDR3 contains 14 residues. The full variable domain, in which reference TRBV5-6 and TRBJ1-4 provide the parts outside the CDR3, is DAGVTQSPTHLIKTRGQQVTLRCSPKSGHDTVSWYQQALGQGPQFIFQYYEEEERQRGNFPDRFSGHQFPNYSSELNVNALLLGDSALYLCASSFDRGYEKLFFGSGTQLSVL.

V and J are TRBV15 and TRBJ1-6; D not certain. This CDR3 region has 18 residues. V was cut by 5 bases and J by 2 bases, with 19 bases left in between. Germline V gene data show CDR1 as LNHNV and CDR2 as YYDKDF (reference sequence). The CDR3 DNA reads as TGTGCCACCAGCGCAGAGGTGGCTACACCGCCCTATAATTCACCCCTCCACTTT. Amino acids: CATSAEVATPPYNSPLHF.

The CDR3 loop is CASSPGGVNNEQFF. The DNA of the CDR3 is TGTGCCAGCAGCCCGGGGGGGGTGAACAATGAGCAGTTCTTC. This chain joins TRBV11-2 and TRBJ2-1; TRBD2 matches 8 bases. Germline CDR1 is SGHAT and CDR2 is FQNNGV. CDR3 size: 14 residues. J was trimmed by 5 bases and V by 5 bases; bases with no gene match: 5.

The CDR3 nucleotides read TGCAGCGTTGACGGGGGGTGGGGACTAGCGGTTAGCACAGATACGCAGTATTTT. Protein product: CSVDGGWGLAVSTDTQYF. The rearrangement links TRBV29-1 to TRBJ2-3; 11 nucleotides line up with TRBD2. Per germline, CDR1 SQVTM and CDR2 ANQGSEA. With 3 bases clipped from V and 0 bases from J, the junction kept 11 bases outside the gene matches. This CDR3 spans 18 amino acids.

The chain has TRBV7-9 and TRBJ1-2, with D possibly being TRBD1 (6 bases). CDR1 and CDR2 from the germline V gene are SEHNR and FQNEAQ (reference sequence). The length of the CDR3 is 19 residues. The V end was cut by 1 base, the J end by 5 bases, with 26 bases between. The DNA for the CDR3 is TGTGCCAGCAGCTTAGGGGGGCCTATTCGGTACGTCGCCTTTTATGGCTACACCTTC. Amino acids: CASSLGGPIRYVAFYGYTF.